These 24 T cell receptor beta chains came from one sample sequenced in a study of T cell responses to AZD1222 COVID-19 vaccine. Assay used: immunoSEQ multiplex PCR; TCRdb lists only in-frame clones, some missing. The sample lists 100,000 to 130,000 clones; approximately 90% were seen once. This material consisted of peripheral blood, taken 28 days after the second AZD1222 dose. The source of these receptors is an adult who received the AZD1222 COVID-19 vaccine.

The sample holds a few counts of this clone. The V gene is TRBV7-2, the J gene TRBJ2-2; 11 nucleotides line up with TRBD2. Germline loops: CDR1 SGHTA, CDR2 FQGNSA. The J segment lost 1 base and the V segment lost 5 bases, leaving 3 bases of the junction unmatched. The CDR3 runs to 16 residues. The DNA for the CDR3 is TGTGCCAGCAGCCTGACTAGCGGGGTGAACACCGGGGAGCTGTTTTTT. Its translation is CASSLTSGVNTGELFF.

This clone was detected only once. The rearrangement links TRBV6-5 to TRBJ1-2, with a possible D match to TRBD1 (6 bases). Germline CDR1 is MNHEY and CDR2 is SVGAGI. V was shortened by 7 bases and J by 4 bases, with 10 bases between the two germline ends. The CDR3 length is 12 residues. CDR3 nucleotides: TGTGCCAGCAAGGGGGGGGGCTATGGCTACACCTTC. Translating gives CASKGGGYGYTF.

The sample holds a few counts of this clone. CDR3 protein: CASLPLPGRPAYEQYF. DNA of the CDR3: TGTGCCAGTCTCCCCCTCCCGGGACGGCCGGCCTACGAGCAGTACTTC. The V and J genes are TRBV19 and TRBJ2-7; TRBD1 or TRBD2 may be the D gene (5 bases each). The V end lost 8 bases, the J end lost 2 bases, and 22 bases lay between the germline ends. Germline values: CDR1 LNHDA, CDR2 SQIVND (reference sequence). This CDR3 comprises 16 residues.

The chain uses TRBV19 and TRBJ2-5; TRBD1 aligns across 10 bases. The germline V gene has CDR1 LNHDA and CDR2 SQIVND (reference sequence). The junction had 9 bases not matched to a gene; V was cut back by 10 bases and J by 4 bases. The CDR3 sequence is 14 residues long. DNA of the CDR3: TGTGCCACTGCCGGGACAGGGGTAAGAGAGACCCAGTACTTC. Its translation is CATAGTGVRETQYF.

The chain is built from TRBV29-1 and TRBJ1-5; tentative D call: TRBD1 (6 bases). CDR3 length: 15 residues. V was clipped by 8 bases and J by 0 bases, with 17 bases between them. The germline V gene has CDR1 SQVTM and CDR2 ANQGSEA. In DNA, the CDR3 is TGCAGCTTTAGTGAGGGGGGAGATAGCAATCAGCCCCAGCATTTT. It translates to CSFSEGGDSNQPQHF.

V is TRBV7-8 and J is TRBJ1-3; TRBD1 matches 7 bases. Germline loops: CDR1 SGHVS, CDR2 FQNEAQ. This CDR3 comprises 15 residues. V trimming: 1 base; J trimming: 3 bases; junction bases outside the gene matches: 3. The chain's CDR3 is CASSLVAGGGNTIYF. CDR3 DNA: TGTGCCAGCAGCTTAGTGGCAGGGGGTGGAAACACCATATATTTT.

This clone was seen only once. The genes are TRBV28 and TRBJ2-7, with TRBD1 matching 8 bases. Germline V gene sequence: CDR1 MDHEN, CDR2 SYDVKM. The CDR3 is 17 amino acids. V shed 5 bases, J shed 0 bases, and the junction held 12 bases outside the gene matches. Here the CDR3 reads CASSHVPRTGLSYEQYF. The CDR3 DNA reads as TGTGCCAGCAGTCACGTGCCCCGGACAGGGCTCTCCTACGAGCAGTACTTC.

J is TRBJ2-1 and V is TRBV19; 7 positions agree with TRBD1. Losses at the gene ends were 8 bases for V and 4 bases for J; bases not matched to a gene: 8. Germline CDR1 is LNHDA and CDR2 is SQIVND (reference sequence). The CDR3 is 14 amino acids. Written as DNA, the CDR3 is TGTGCCAGTGGGCCCGGGACAGCTTACAATGAGCAGTTCTTC. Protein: CASGPGTAYNEQFF.

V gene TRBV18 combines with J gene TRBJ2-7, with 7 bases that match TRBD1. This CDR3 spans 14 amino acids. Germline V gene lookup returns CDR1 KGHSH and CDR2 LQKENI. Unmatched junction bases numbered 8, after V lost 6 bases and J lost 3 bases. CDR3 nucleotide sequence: TGTGCCAGCTCCTTTGGGGACAGTGTCTACGAGCAGTACTTC. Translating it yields CASSFGDSVYEQYF.

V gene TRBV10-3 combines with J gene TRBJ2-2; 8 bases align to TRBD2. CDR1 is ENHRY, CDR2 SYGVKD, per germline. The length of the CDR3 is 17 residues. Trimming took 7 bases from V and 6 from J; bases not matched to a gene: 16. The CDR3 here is CAITGTSLQSGSGELFF. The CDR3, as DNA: TGTGCCATCACCGGGACTAGTCTTCAATCGGGGTCCGGGGAGCTGTTTTTT.

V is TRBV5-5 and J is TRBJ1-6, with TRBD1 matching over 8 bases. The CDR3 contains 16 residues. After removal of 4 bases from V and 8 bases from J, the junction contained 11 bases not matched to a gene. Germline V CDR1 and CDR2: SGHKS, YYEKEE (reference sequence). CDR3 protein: CASSHTQGAGDSPLHF. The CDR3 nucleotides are TGTGCCAGCAGCCACACCCAGGGGGCGGGTGATTCACCCCTCCACTTT.

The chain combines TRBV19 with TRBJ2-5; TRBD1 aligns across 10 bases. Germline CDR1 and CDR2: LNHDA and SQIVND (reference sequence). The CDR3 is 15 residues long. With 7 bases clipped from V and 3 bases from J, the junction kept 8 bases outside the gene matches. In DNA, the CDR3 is TGTGCCAGTAAACCAGAGGACAGGGGGAAAGAGACCCAGTACTTC. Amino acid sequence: CASKPEDRGKETQYF.

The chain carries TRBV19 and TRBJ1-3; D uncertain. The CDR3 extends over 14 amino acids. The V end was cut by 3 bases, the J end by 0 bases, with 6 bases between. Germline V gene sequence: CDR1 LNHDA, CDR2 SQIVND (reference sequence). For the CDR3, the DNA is TGTGCCAGTAGTATGATGGCCTCTGGAAACACCATATATTTT. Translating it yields CASSMMASGNTIYF.

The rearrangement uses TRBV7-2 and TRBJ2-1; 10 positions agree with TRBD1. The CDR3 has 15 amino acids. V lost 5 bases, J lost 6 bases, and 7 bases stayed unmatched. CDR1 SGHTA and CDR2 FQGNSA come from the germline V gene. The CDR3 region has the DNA TGTGCCAGCAGCCCTACCGGGACAGGGGCCAATGAGCAGTTCTTC. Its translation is CASSPTGTGANEQFF. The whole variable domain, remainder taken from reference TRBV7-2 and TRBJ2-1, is GAGVSQSPSNKVTEKGKDVELRCDPISGHTALYWYRQSLGQGLEFLIYFQGNSAPDKSGLPSDRFSAERTGGSVSTLTIQRTQQEDSAVYLCASSPTGTGANEQFFGPGTRLTVL.

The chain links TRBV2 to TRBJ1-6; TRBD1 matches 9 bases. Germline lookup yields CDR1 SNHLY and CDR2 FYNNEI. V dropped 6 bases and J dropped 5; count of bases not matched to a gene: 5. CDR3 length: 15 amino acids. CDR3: CASSLRQGDNSPLHF. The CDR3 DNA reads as TGTGCCAGCAGCCTCCGACAGGGGGATAATTCACCCCTCCACTTT.

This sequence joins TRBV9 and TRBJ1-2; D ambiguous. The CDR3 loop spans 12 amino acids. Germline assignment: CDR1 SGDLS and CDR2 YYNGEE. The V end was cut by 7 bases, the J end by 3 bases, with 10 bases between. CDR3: CASLGIHYGYTF. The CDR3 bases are TGTGCCAGCCTGGGAATCCACTATGGCTACACCTTC. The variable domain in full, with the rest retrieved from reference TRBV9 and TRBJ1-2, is DSGVTQTPKHLITATGQRVTLRCSPRSGDLSVYWYQQSLDQGLQFLIQYYNGEERAKGNILERFSAQQFPDLHSELNLSSLELGDSALYFCASLGIHYGYTFGSGTRLTVV.

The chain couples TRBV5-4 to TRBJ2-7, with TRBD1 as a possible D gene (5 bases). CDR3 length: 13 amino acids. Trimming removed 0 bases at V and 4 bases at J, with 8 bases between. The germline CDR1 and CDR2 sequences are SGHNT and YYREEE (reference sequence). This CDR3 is CASSLETAYEQYF. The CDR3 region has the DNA TGTGCCAGCAGCTTGGAGACAGCATACGAGCAGTACTTC.

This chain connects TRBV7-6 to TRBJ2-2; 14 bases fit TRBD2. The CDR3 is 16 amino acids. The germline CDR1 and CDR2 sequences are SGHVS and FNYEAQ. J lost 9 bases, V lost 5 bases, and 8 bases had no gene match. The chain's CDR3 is CASSPGLAGANRELFF. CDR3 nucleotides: TGTGCCAGCAGCCCGGGACTAGCGGGGGCCAACCGGGAGCTGTTTTTT.

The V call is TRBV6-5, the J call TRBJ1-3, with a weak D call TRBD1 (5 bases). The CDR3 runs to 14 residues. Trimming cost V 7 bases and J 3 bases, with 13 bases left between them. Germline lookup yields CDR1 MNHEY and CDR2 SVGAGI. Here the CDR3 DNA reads TGTGCCAGCACCGCGGACATCCGTGGAAACACCATATATTTT. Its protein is CASTADIRGNTIYF.

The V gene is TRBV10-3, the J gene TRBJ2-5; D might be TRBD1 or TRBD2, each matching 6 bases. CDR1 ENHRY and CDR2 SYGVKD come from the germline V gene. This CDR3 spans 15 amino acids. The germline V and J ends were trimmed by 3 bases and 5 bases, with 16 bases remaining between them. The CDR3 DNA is TGTGCCATCAGTGACCCGACAGGAGGGACGGAGACCCAGTACTTC. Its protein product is CAISDPTGGTETQYF.

The CDR3 nucleotides read TGTGCCAGCAGGACAGGATCCTATAACACTGAAGCTTTCTTT. It yields the protein CASRTGSYNTEAFF. The V call is TRBV6-5, the J call TRBJ1-1, with D possibly TRBD1 on 6 matching bases. V lost 6 bases, J lost 2 bases, and 13 bases lay in between. The CDR3 totals 14 residues. The germline V gene encodes CDR1 MNHEY and CDR2 SVGAGI.

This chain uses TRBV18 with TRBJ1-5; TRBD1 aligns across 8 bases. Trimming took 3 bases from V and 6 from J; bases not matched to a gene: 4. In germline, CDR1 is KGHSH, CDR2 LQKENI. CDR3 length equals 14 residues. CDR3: CASSPGQAVQPQHF. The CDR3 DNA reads TGTGCCAGCTCACCGGGACAGGCAGTTCAGCCCCAGCATTTT.

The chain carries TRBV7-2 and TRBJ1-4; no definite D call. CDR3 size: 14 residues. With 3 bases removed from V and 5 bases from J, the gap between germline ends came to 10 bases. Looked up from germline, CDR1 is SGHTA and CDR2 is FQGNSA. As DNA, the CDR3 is TGTGCCAGCAGCTTGTCAGCCCAAAATGAAAAACTGTTTTTT. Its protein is CASSLSAQNEKLFF.

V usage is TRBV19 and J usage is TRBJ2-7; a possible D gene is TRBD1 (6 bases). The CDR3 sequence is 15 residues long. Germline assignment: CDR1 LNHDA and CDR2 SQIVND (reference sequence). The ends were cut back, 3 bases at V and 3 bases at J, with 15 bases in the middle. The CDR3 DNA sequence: TGTGCCAGTAGTATTGGAACAGGGATTGGCTACGAGCAGTACTTC. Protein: CASSIGTGIGYEQYF.